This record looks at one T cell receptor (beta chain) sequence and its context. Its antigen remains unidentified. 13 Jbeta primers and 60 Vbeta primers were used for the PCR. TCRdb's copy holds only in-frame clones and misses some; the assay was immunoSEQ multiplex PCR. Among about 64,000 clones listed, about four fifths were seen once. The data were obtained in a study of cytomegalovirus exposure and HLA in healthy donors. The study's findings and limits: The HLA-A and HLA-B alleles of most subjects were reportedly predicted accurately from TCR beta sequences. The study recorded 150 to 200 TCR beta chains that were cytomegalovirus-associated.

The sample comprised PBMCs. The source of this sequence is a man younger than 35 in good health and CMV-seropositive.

The CDR3 DNA sequence: TGTGCCAGCAGCTTCTCGCGACAGGACACTGAAGCTTTCTTT. Translating it yields CASSFSRQDTEAFF. The genes are TRBV7-8 and TRBJ1-1; D might be TRBD1 (6 bases). The CDR3 sequence is 14 residues long. V lost 3 bases, J lost 3 bases, and 11 bases lay in between. Germline V gene sequence: CDR1 SGHVS, CDR2 FQNEAQ.